The TCR beta chain described here comes from a study of cytomegalovirus exposure and HLA in healthy donors. V lost 1 base to trimming and J lost 1 base; unmatched junction nucleotides: 3. CDR3 length equals 16 residues. Germline assignment: CDR1 PRHDT and CDR2 FYEKMQ (reference sequence). PCR involved 60 Vbeta and 13 Jbeta primers. Only in-frame clones appear in the TCRdb table, and some are missing; sequencing was by immunoSEQ multiplex PCR. The sample records about 130,000 clones, about 80% being singletons. The rearrangement uses TRBV13 and TRBJ2-2; 7 positions agree with TRBD2. The sample consisted of PBMCs. The sequence was collected from a man aged 30 to 45 in good health and CMV-seropositive. The CDR3 bases are TGTGCCAGCAGCTTAGATGGGAGGGTGAACACCGGGGAGCTGTTTTTT. Translating it yields CASSLDGRVNTGELFF.